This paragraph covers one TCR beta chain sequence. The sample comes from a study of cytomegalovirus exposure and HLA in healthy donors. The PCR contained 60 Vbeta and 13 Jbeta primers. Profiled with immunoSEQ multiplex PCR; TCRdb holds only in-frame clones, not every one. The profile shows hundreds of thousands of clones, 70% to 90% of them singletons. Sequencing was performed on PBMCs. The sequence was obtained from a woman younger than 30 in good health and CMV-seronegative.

The CDR3 nucleotides read TGCGCCAGCAGCTTTAAGGCAGGGGCTGAAGCTTTCTTT. Amino acid sequence: CASSFKAGAEAFF. V usage is TRBV5-1 and J usage is TRBJ1-1; maybe TRBD1 (6 bases). The length of the CDR3 is 13 residues. Trimming cost V 2 bases and J 6 bases, with 11 bases left between them. Germline V gene data show CDR1 as SGHRS and CDR2 as YFSETQ. The variable domain in full, with the rest retrieved from reference TRBV5-1 and TRBJ1-1, is KAGVTQTPRYLIKTRGQQVTLSCSPISGHRSVSWYQQTPGQGLQFLFEYFSETQRNKGNFPGRFSGRQFSNSRSEMNVSTLELGDSALYLCASSFKAGAEAFFGQGTRLTVV.